These 14 T cell receptor beta chains were sequenced from one sample in a study of T cell clones after liver transplantation. Repertoires were generated with immunoSEQ multiplex PCR, while TCRdb's copy carries only in-frame clones and drops some. The table has fewer than 110,000 clones, around 80% seen once. Sequencing was performed on CD4+ T cells from blood, taken around 44 months after liver transplant. The receptors originated from a human patient who received a liver transplant. Some T cells may arise from the graft donor.

This clone has more than one count but fewer than ten. V and J are TRBV5-1 and TRBJ2-2, with TRBD2 matching 9 bases. This CDR3 comprises 15 residues. Trimming removed 7 bases from V and 4 bases from J; junction bases left unmatched: 8. Germline values: CDR1 SGHRS, CDR2 YFSETQ. As DNA, the CDR3 is TGCGCCAGCCGAGTCGGCGGGGGGGCCACCGGGGAGCTGTTTTTT. This translates into CASRVGGGATGELFF.

The gene calls are TRBV30 and TRBJ2-2, with D possibly matching TRBD2 (6 bases). Per the germline V gene, CDR1 is GTSNPN and CDR2 is SVGIG (reference sequence). The CDR3 loop spans 15 amino acids. The V gene lost 3 bases and the J gene lost 7 bases, with 18 bases spanning the gap. The CDR3 reads CAWSSPTSLGGELFF. In DNA, the CDR3 is TGTGCCTGGAGCTCCCCGACTAGTCTCGGCGGGGAGCTGTTTTTT.

This clone is categorized as medium-sized. The J gene is TRBJ1-4, the V gene TRBV6-1; unclear D gene. Trimming shortened V by 8 bases and J by 8 bases, and 12 bases separated the two germline ends. Germline CDR1 and CDR2: MNHNS and SASEGT. The length of the CDR3 is 12 residues. CDR3 residues: CASELRREKLFF. CDR3 sequence (DNA): TGTGCCAGCGAGCTGAGGAGGGAAAAACTGTTTTTT.

This sequence joins TRBV28 and TRBJ2-4, with D perhaps matching TRBD1 (6 bases). The CDR3 consists of 19 residues. Germline CDR1 reads MDHEN; CDR2 reads SYDVKM. V lost 1 base, J lost 2 bases, and 21 bases lay in between. CDR3 DNA: TGTGCCAGCAGTTTATTCTCACTCCGGGACACCTTACCCAAAAACATTCAGTACTTC. It yields the protein CASSLFSLRDTLPKNIQYF.

The chain uses TRBV5-1 and TRBJ2-4; TRBD1 agrees at 7 bases. Germline trimming cut 4 bases from V and 3 bases from J; bases unmatched to any gene: 7. Germline loops: CDR1 SGHRS, CDR2 YFSETQ. This CDR3 spans 15 amino acids. Written as DNA, the CDR3 is TGCGCCAGCAGCCTTCCGTGGGACAGCAAAAACATTCAGTACTTC. This gives the protein CASSLPWDSKNIQYF.

The chain is built from TRBV28 and TRBJ2-6, with 8 bases identical to TRBD1. Per germline, CDR1 MDHEN and CDR2 SYDVKM. V dropped 11 bases and J dropped 1; count of bases not matched to a gene: 10. There are 16 residues in the CDR3. CDR3 nucleotide sequence: TGTGCCTGCCAGGACAGGGCTCTTTCTGGGGCCAACGTCCTGACTTTC. This gives the protein CACQDRALSGANVLTF. Based on the CDR3 plus reference TRBV28 and TRBJ2-6, the full variable domain is DVKVTQSSRYLVKRTGEKVFLECVQDMDHENMFWYRQDPGLGLRLIYFSYDVKMKEKGDIPEGYSVSREKKERFSLILESASTNQTSMYLCACQDRALSGANVLTFGAGSRLTVL.

J is TRBJ1-2 and V is TRBV7-2; perhaps TRBD1 as D (5 bases). The CDR3 covers 16 residues. V dropped 1 base and J dropped 7 bases, with 19 bases sitting between them. Germline loops: CDR1 SGHTA, CDR2 FQGNSA. CDR3 loop: CASSLEGTRATGGYTF. Here the CDR3 DNA reads TGTGCCAGCAGCTTAGAGGGGACCAGGGCTACGGGTGGCTACACCTTC.

The V gene is TRBV25-1, the J gene TRBJ1-4, with TRBD1 identical over 8 bases. V dropped 5 bases and J dropped 7; count of bases not matched to a gene: 3. From germline, CDR1 is MGHDK and CDR2 SYGVNS. The CDR3 runs 13 residues. In DNA, the CDR3 is TGTGCCAGCAGTAGGGACAGGAGTGAAAAACTGTTTTTT. Translated: CASSRDRSEKLFF.

This sequence joins TRBV7-3 and TRBJ2-5; 7 bases line up with TRBD2. The V gene end was trimmed by 2 bases and the J gene end by 0 bases; junction bases not matched to a gene: 3. There are 15 residues in the CDR3. CDR1 is SGHTA, CDR2 FQGTGA, per germline. DNA of the CDR3: TGTGCCAGCAGCTTATACGGGGGGAACCAAGAGACCCAGTACTTC. Translation: CASSLYGGNQETQYF.

This chain uses TRBV7-2 with TRBJ2-7; D may be TRBD1 or TRBD2 (6 bases each). With 5 bases removed from V and 7 bases from J, the gap between germline ends came to 21 bases. The CDR3 contains 15 residues. Germline lookup yields CDR1 SGHTA and CDR2 FQGNSA. CDR3 DNA: TGTGCCAGCAGCCCCCCGGGGGCGGGTAGGTTTGAGCAGTACTTC. Encoded protein: CASSPPGAGRFEQYF.

The J gene is TRBJ2-7, the V gene TRBV2, with D possibly being TRBD1 (5 bases). V lost 4 bases and J 0 bases, leaving 13 bases between the germline ends. The V gene's germline CDR1 is SNHLY and CDR2 FYNNEI. This CDR3 is built from 15 residues. The CDR3 nucleotides read TGTGCCAGCAGTGCCCCCCTAGGGGTCTCCTACGAGCAGTACTTC. Its protein is CASSAPLGVSYEQYF.

The gene calls are TRBV9 and TRBJ2-2; 8 bases fit TRBD1. V gave up 3 bases and J gave up 4 bases; unmatched junction bases: 14. This CDR3 comprises 18 residues. Germline CDR1 is SGDLS and CDR2 is YYNGEE. The chain's CDR3 is CASSALRVGTGRTGELFF. The CDR3 DNA reads TGTGCCAGCAGCGCCCTTCGCGTCGGGACAGGTCGCACCGGGGAGCTGTTTTTT.

The chain recombines TRBV29-1 with TRBJ2-3, with D uncertain. Between the trimmed V and J ends, which lost 3 bases and 0 bases, there was a span of 10 bases. CDR3 length equals 14 residues. The germline V gene encodes CDR1 SQVTM and CDR2 ANQGSEA. DNA of the CDR3: TGCAGCGTTGAGGTTCGCAGAAGCACAGATACGCAGTATTTT. Amino acids: CSVEVRRSTDTQYF.

The CDR3 loop reads CASSIPRGYKNIQYF. The CDR3 bases are TGTGCCAGTAGTATACCCCGGGGATACAAAAACATTCAGTACTTC. V and J are TRBV19 and TRBJ2-4; TRBD2 might be the D (5 bases). The CDR3 covers 15 residues. V was trimmed by 2 bases and J by 3 bases, leaving 11 bases between them. Germline CDR1 and CDR2: LNHDA and SQIVND (reference sequence).